The 12 T cell receptor beta chains presented below share a single source sample, sequenced in a study of cytomegalovirus exposure and HLA in healthy donors. Sequencing used immunoSEQ multiplex PCR; TCRdb keeps in-frame clones, though not all of them. This table holds 200,000 or so clones, less than 90% found once. Sequencing was done on a sample of PBMCs. All receptors derive from a woman in her late teens or twenties in good health and CMV-seronegative.

The chain recombines TRBV18 with TRBJ2-1, with D possibly being TRBD1 or TRBD2 (7 bases each). The germline gives CDR1 KGHSH, CDR2 LQKENI. V lost 3 bases and J 8 bases, leaving 14 bases between the germline ends. This CDR3 comprises 14 residues. CDR3 nucleotides: TGTGCCAGCTCACCCCCACAGGGGAGGGATGAGCAGTTCTTC. It translates to CASSPPQGRDEQFF.

The chain employs TRBV29-1 and TRBJ1-3, with 7 nucleotides matching TRBD1. With 6 bases clipped from V and 2 bases from J, the junction kept 4 bases outside the gene matches. CDR1 is SQVTM and CDR2 is ANQGSEA in the germline V gene. This CDR3 is built from 13 residues. For the CDR3, the DNA is TGCAGCGTGAGACAGGGCCCTGGAAACACCATATATTTT. It is translated as CSVRQGPGNTIYF.

The chain combines TRBV6-5 with TRBJ2-3; the D call may be TRBD1 or TRBD2 (6 bases each). CDR1 and CDR2 from the germline V gene are MNHEY and SVGAGI. Between the trimmed V and J ends, which lost 5 bases and 4 bases, there was a span of 13 bases. The CDR3 runs to 14 residues. This CDR3 reads CASSGLGGADTQYF. The CDR3 DNA is TGTGCCAGCAGTGGGCTCGGGGGCGCAGATACGCAGTATTTT.

This clone was detected only a few times. V gene TRBV6-6 combines with J gene TRBJ1-6; 8 positions agree with TRBD1. This CDR3 contains 13 residues. The ends lost 7 bases at V and 7 bases at J; junction bases unmatched: 3. CDR1 and CDR2 from the germline V gene are MNHNY and SVGAGI (reference sequence). The CDR3 region is CASNRGENSPLHF. DNA of the CDR3: TGTGCCAGCAACAGGGGGGAAAATTCACCCCTCCACTTT.

Turning to this clone: The germline gene is not matched at one end of the junction; a read error may be the cause. The chain joins TRBV5-8 to TRBJ1-3, with a tentative D call TRBD1 (5 bases). This CDR3 comprises 13 residues. Looked up from germline, CDR1 is SGHTS and CDR2 is YDEGEE. This CDR3 is CASSLAQLGRRDF. As DNA, the CDR3 is TGTGCCAGCAGCTTAGCTCAGTTGGGGCGCCGGGATTTT. Full variable domain (remainder filled in from reference TRBV5-8 and TRBJ1-3): EAGVTQSPTHLIKTRGQQATLRCSPISGHTSVYWYQQALGLGLQFLLWYDEGEERNRGNFPPRFSGRQFPNYSSELNVNALELEDSALYLCASSLAQLGRRDFGEGSWLTVV.

This clone was seen a few times. The chain recombines TRBV5-1 with TRBJ2-7, with 7 bases identical to TRBD1. Germline V gene data show CDR1 as SGHRS and CDR2 as YFSETQ. V lost 0 bases, J lost 6 bases, and 12 bases stayed unmatched. The CDR3 has 16 amino acids. Here the CDR3 DNA reads TGCGCCAGCAGCTTGGAGACAAGGGGGCATCGTTCCGAGCAGTACTTC. It translates to CASSLETRGHRSEQYF.

The chain links TRBV18 to TRBJ2-2, with 7 positions matching TRBD1. The CDR3 sequence is 17 residues long. The germline V gene encodes CDR1 KGHSH and CDR2 LQKENI. Trimming at V came to 0 bases and at J to 5 bases, leaving 9 bases not matched to a gene. The CDR3 DNA follows: TGTGCCAGCTCACCACCGAGACAGGGAGTGTTGACCGGGGAGCTGTTTTTT. It specifies CASSPPRQGVLTGELFF. Based on the CDR3 plus reference TRBV18 and TRBJ2-2, the full variable domain is NAGVMQNPRHLVRRRGQEARLRCSPMKGHSHVYWYRQLPEEGLKFMVYLQKENIIDESGMPKERFSAEFPKEGPSILRIQQVVRGDSAAYFCASSPPRQGVLTGELFFGEGSRLTVL.

This clone was detected a few times. The same CDR3 is also encoded by other DNA sequences in this sample. The rearrangement joins TRBV18 to TRBJ2-7; 10 bases fit TRBD1. V shed 2 bases, J shed 6 bases, and the junction held 7 bases outside the gene matches. The CDR3 is made up of 15 amino acids. Germline assignment: CDR1 KGHSH and CDR2 LQKENI. The CDR3 bases are TGTGCCAGCTCACCAGTCCCGGGACAGGGGACCGAGCAGTACTTC. This encodes CASSPVPGQGTEQYF. Supplemented by reference TRBV18 and TRBJ2-7, the full variable domain reads NAGVMQNPRHLVRRRGQEARLRCSPMKGHSHVYWYRQLPEEGLKFMVYLQKENIIDESGMPKERFSAEFPKEGPSILRIQQVVRGDSAAYFCASSPVPGQGTEQYFGPGTRLTVT.

This chain connects TRBV6-5 to TRBJ2-4; no clear D. Germline CDR1 is MNHEY and CDR2 is SVGAGI. V was clipped by 4 bases and J by 1 base, with 8 bases between them. This CDR3 region has 14 residues. The CDR3 reads CASSSGPAKNIQYF. Here the CDR3 DNA reads TGTGCCAGCAGTTCCGGCCCGGCCAAAAACATTCAGTACTTC.

The rearrangement links TRBV30 to TRBJ1-2; TRBD1 matches 9 bases. The CDR3 totals 15 residues. The germline V gene has CDR1 GTSNPN and CDR2 SVGIG (reference sequence). The ends lost 2 bases at V and 5 bases at J; junction bases unmatched: 9. The CDR3 spells CAWSFPGQGRYGYTF. CDR3 bases: TGTGCCTGGAGTTTTCCGGGACAGGGAAGGTATGGCTACACCTTC.

The rearrangement links TRBV2 to TRBJ1-4; D gene ambiguous. Trimming took off 6 bases at V and 13 bases at J, with 15 bases between the two ends. The germline gives CDR1 SNHLY, CDR2 FYNNEI. The CDR3 is 12 amino acids. The CDR3 nucleotides read TGTGCCAGCAGCCCCAGATCTGAGGGACTGTTTTTT. It codes for CASSPRSEGLFF.

The CDR3 loop reads CASSLQDNNEKLFF. The CDR3 coding sequence is TGTGCCAGCAGCTTACAGGATAATAATGAAAAACTGTTTTTT. The chain recombines TRBV7-9 with TRBJ1-4; D unclear. CDR3 length: 14 residues. Trimming removed 2 bases at V and 4 bases at J, with 8 bases between. Germline-derived CDR1 and CDR2 are SEHNR and FQNEAQ (reference sequence).